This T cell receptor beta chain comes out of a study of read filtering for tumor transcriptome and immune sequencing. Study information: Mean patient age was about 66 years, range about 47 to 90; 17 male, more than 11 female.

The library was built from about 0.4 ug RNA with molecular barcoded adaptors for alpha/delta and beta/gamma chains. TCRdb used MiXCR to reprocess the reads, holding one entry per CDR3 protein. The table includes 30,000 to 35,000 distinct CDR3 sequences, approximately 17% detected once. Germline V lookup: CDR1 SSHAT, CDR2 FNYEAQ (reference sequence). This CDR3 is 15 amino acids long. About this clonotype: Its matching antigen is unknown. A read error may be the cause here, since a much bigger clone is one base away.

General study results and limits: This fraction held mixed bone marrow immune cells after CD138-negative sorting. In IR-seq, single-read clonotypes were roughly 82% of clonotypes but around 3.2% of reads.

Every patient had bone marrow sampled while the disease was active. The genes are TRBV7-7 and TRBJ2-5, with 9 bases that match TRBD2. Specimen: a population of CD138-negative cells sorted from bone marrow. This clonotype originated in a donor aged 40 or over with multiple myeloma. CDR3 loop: CASSLVAGGHGTQYF. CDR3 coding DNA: TGTGCTAGCAGCTTAGTGGCGGGAGGGCATGGGACCCAGTACTTC.